Shown below are 20 T cell receptor beta chains from a single sample sequenced in a study of response to subunit inactivated influenza vaccine. One entry per CDR3 protein results from TCRdb running MiXCR on the RT-PCR reads. Here the sample spans roughly 700,000 distinct CDR3 sequences, approximately 14% being singletons. Material: PBMCs from blood, obtained 11 to 12 days after vaccination. The source of these receptors is a man in his forties or fifties who received an inactivated influenza vaccine.

This clonotype was observed a few times. The genes are TRBV20-1 and TRBJ1-6; unclear D gene. Germline loops: CDR1 DFQATT, CDR2 SNEGSKA (reference sequence). This CDR3 has 14 residues. The ends were cut back, 0 bases at V and 6 bases at J, with 9 bases in the middle. CDR3 DNA sequence: TGCAGTGCTAGAGATCGGGTCAGTAATTCACCCCTCCACTTT. This translates into CSARDRVSNSPLHF.

The chain carries TRBV6-1 and TRBJ2-1; maybe TRBD2 (5 bases). This CDR3 is 16 amino acids long. V was trimmed by 1 base and J by 2 bases, leaving 12 bases between them. Germline assignment: CDR1 MNHNS and CDR2 SASEGT. The CDR3 sequence is CASSEGAAGPYNEQFF. CDR3 nucleotide sequence: TGTGCCAGCAGTGAAGGGGCGGCGGGTCCCTACAATGAGCAGTTCTTC.

This clonotype was found a few times. The rearrangement uses TRBV7-2 and TRBJ1-6; 7 nucleotides align to TRBD1. The germline CDR1 and CDR2 sequences are SGHTA and FQGNSA. The junction had 7 bases not matched to a gene; V was cut back by 5 bases and J by 15 bases. This CDR3 has 12 residues. CDR3 amino acids: CASSQTGMRLHF. The DNA of the CDR3 is TGTGCCAGCAGCCAGACAGGGATGCGCCTCCACTTT.

The CDR3 here is CASSLLQIGLPFPYEQYF. CDR3 DNA sequence: TGCGCCAGCAGCCTGTTACAAATTGGCCTCCCCTTTCCCTACGAGCAGTACTTC. V usage is TRBV4-1 and J usage is TRBJ2-7; no firm D call. CDR1 is MGHRA, CDR2 YSYEKL, per germline. Trimming cost V 4 bases and J 2 bases, with 24 bases left between them. There are 18 residues in the CDR3.

V gene TRBV5-5 combines with J gene TRBJ2-5, with 8 bases matching TRBD1. Germline V lookup: CDR1 SGHKS, CDR2 YYEKEE (reference sequence). The CDR3 has 14 amino acids. Trimming at V came to 5 bases and at J to 3 bases, leaving 6 bases not matched to a gene. CDR3 nucleotide sequence: TGTGCCAGCAGACCGGGACAGGATAAAGAGACCCAGTACTTC. Protein product: CASRPGQDKETQYF.

This chain joins TRBV20-1 and TRBJ2-1; 7 nucleotides line up with TRBD2. The CDR3 loop spans 16 amino acids. Germline trimming cut 0 bases from V and 3 bases from J; bases unmatched to any gene: 8. The germline CDR1 and CDR2 sequences are DFQATT and SNEGSKA (reference sequence). Written as DNA, the CDR3 is TGCAGTGCTAGAGATGGGGCTAGCGGAGACTACAATGAGCAGTTCTTC. It encodes CSARDGASGDYNEQFF.

This clonotype was counted only a few times. The chain employs TRBV6-1 and TRBJ1-1, with D maybe TRBD1 (5 bases). CDR1 and CDR2 (germline): MNHNS, SASEGT. The CDR3 consists of 14 residues. V was shortened by 6 bases and J by 4 bases, with 15 bases between the two germline ends. The CDR3 DNA follows: TGTGCCAGCAGCCGGGACTCAGAGGGCACTGAAGCTTTCTTT. It specifies CASSRDSEGTEAFF.

This clonotype appeared many times. The V gene is TRBV29-1, the J gene TRBJ2-1, with 9 bases fitting TRBD1. Germline CDR1 is SQVTM and CDR2 is ANQGSEA. V lost 6 bases to trimming and J lost 6 bases; unmatched junction nucleotides: 6. The CDR3 sequence is 13 residues long. CDR3 in DNA: TGCAGCGTCCGACAGGGGGGAATCAATGAGCAGTTCTTC. It is translated as CSVRQGGINEQFF.

Only a few counts were recorded for this clonotype. The chain carries TRBV5-1 and TRBJ2-6; D unresolved. Germline lookup yields CDR1 SGHRS and CDR2 YFSETQ. Trimming removed 2 bases at V and 5 bases at J, with 2 bases between. The CDR3 contains 12 residues. CDR3 loop: CASSLRANVLTF. The CDR3 DNA reads as TGCGCCAGCAGCTTAAGGGCCAACGTCCTGACTTTC.

This clonotype was seen ten or more times. This chain links TRBV12-3 or TRBV12-4 with TRBJ2-1; 14 positions agree with TRBD2. CDR3 length equals 18 residues. The CDR3 DNA is TGTGCAGTGACTGCCGGGACTAGCGGGAGAGGCTCCTACAATGAGCAGTTCTTC. It encodes CAVTAGTSGRGSYNEQFF.

This clonotype was seen only once. The junction and the germline gene differ at one end; a read error may be behind it. Here the CDR3 DNA reads TGTGCCAGCAGCGGGAGTAGCGGGACGCGTCGCACAGATACGCTGTATTTT. Translation: CASSGSSGTRRTDTLYF. V usage is TRBV5-4 and J usage is TRBJ2-3; TRBD2 matches at 8 bases. This CDR3 comprises 17 residues. The germline gives CDR1 SGHNT, CDR2 YYREEE (reference sequence).

This clonotype was picked up a small number of times. This chain connects TRBV7-8 to TRBJ2-1; a weak D match, TRBD2 (5 bases). CDR1 and CDR2 (germline): SGHVS, FQNEAQ. With 4 bases removed from V and 0 bases from J, the gap between germline ends came to 13 bases. The CDR3 sequence is 16 residues long. CDR3 sequence (DNA): TGTGCCAGCAGCTCCCAGAGCGGTCGCTCCTACAATGAGCAGTTCTTC. This sequence encodes CASSSQSGRSYNEQFF.

The chain couples TRBV7-9 to TRBJ1-2; perhaps TRBD1 as D (6 bases). Germline CDR1 reads SEHNR; CDR2 reads FQNEAQ (reference sequence). V was trimmed by 4 bases and J by 6 bases, leaving 15 bases between them. This CDR3 region has 14 residues. The CDR3 loop is CASSYTEQGNGYTF. The CDR3 region has the DNA TGTGCCAGCAGCTACACGGAACAGGGCAATGGCTACACCTTC.

This clonotype showed up just a few times. The rearrangement joins TRBV20-1 to TRBJ2-7; D is perhaps TRBD1 (6 bases). The germline CDR1 and CDR2 sequences are DFQATT and SNEGSKA (reference sequence). V gave up 7 bases and J gave up 3 bases, with 13 bases separating them. The CDR3 covers 12 residues. The DNA of the CDR3 is TGCAGTGGCAGAGGGGGTAACTACGAGCAGTACTTC. It specifies CSGRGGNYEQYF.

The chain carries TRBV19 and TRBJ1-5, with D unresolved. The V end was cut by 7 bases, the J end by 7 bases, with 23 bases between. Germline-derived CDR1 and CDR2 are LNHDA and SQIVND (reference sequence). CDR3 size: 16 residues. The CDR3 protein is CASNAPTVGPGQPQHF. In nucleotides, the CDR3 is TGTGCCAGTAACGCTCCCACCGTAGGTCCCGGGCAGCCCCAGCATTTT.

The chain uses TRBV28 and TRBJ2-2; 12 positions match TRBD2. Germline V lookup: CDR1 MDHEN, CDR2 SYDVKM. The ends lost 6 bases at V and 1 base at J; junction bases unmatched: 6. This CDR3 has 17 residues. DNA of the CDR3: TGTGCCAGCAGACCTCCGGGACTAGCGGGGAACACCGGGGAGCTGTTTTTT. This codes for CASRPPGLAGNTGELFF.

This chain links TRBV5-1 with TRBJ2-1; 9 positions agree with TRBD1. This CDR3 is built from 16 residues. Germline CDR1 and CDR2: SGHRS and YFSETQ. V trimming: 2 bases; J trimming: 8 bases; junction bases outside the gene matches: 11. CDR3 in amino acids: CASSFLRGQGLHEQFF. The CDR3 DNA reads as TGCGCCAGCAGCTTCTTAAGGGGACAGGGTCTTCATGAGCAGTTCTTC.

This clonotype was seen more than once but under ten times. The rearrangement uses TRBV20-1 and TRBJ2-2; 11 nucleotides align to TRBD1. Trimming took 3 bases from V and 7 from J; bases not matched to a gene: 1. This CDR3 spans 13 amino acids. Germline CDR1 DFQATT, CDR2 SNEGSKA (reference sequence). CDR3 coding DNA: TGCAGTGCTAGGGGACAGGGGGTCGGGGAGCTGTTTTTT. Translating it yields CSARGQGVGELFF.

There are a few counts of this clonotype. The gene calls are TRBV12-3 or TRBV12-4 and TRBJ2-6; D is ambiguous. The CDR3 sequence is 14 residues long. The ends were cut back, 4 bases at V and 1 base at J, with 5 bases in the middle. The CDR3 loop is CASSWISGANVLTF. As DNA, the CDR3 is TGTGCCAGCAGTTGGATATCTGGGGCCAACGTCCTGACTTTC.

This clonotype was picked up a small number of times. The chain uses TRBV28 and TRBJ2-7; tentative D call: TRBD1 (8 bases). The CDR3 runs 15 residues. CDR1 is MDHEN and CDR2 is SYDVKM in the germline V gene. V lost 6 bases and J lost 2, with 17 bases in between. The CDR3 sequence: CASRGGTGFTYEQYF. The DNA for the CDR3 is TGTGCCAGCAGGGGGGGGACAGGTTTCACCTACGAGCAGTACTTC.